Sequencing of this T cell receptor beta chain was carried out in a study of T cell responses to AZD1222 COVID-19 vaccine. Whole-study results and caveats: Two AZD1222 doses significantly raised spike-specific TCR breadth and depth over controls. Across the whole spike, CD4 TCRs peaked at regions 160-218 and 743-854. Clonal diversity was possibly underestimated, and white British individuals and females predominated among donors. No repertoire was sampled before or during the peak T cell response, only after it.

As to this clone: Its antigen is currently unknown.

The method was immunoSEQ multiplex PCR; TCRdb's version includes in-frame clones alone and lacks a portion of them. The sample yields around 160,000 clones, about 89% seen once. The CDR3 runs to 12 residues. V gave up 4 bases and J gave up 0 bases, with 1 base separating them. Germline V gene data show CDR1 as SGHVS and CDR2 as FQNEAQ. Sequencing was performed on peripheral blood, taken on day 0 of MenACWY control vaccination. The chain recombines TRBV7-8 with TRBJ1-5, with D uncertain. This receptor was obtained from an adult in good health. The CDR3 region is CASSYSNQPQHF. The CDR3 nucleotides are TGTGCCAGCAGCTATAGCAATCAGCCCCAGCATTTT.